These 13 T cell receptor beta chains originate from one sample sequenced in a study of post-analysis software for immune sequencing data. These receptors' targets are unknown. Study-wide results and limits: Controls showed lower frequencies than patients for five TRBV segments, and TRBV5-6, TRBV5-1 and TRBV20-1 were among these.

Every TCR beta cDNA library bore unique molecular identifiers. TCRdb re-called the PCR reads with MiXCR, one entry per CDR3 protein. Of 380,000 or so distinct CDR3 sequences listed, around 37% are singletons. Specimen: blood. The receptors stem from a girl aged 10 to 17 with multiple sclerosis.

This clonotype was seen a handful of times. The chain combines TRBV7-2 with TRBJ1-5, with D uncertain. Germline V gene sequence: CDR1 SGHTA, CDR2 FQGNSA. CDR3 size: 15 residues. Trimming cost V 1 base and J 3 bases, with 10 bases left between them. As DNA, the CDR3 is TGTGCCAGCAGCTTAGGCTACAGCCTCAATCAGCCCCAGCATTTT. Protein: CASSLGYSLNQPQHF.

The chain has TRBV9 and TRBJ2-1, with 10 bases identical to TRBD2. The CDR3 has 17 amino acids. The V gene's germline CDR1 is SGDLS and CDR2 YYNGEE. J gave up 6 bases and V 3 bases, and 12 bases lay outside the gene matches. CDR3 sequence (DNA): TGTGCCAGCAGCGCCGAGGTCGGAGCGGGGGGGCGCAATGAGCAGTTCTTC. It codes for CASSAEVGAGGRNEQFF.

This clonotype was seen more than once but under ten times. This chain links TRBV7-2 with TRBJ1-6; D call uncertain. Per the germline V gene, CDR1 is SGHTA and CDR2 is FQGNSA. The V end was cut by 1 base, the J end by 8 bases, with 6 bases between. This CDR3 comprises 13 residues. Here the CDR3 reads CASSLERDSPLHF. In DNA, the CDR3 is TGTGCCAGCAGCTTAGAAAGGGATTCACCCCTCCACTTT.

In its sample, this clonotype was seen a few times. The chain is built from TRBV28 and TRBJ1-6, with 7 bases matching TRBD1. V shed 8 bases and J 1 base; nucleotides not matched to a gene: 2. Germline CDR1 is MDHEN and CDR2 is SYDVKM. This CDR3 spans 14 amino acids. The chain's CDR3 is CASGDSSYNSPLHF. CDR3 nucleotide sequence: TGTGCCAGCGGGGACAGTTCCTATAATTCACCCCTCCACTTT.

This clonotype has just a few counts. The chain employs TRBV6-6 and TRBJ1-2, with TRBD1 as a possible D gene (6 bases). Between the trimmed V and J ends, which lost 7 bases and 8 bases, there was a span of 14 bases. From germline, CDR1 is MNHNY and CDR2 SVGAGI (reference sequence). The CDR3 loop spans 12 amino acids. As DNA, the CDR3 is TGTGCCAGCACCACACAGGGTTTCGGCTACACCTTC. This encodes CASTTQGFGYTF.

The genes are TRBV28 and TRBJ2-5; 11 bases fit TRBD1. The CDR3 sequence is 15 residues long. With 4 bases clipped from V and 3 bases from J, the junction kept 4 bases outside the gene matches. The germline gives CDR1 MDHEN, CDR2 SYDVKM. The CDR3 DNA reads TGTGCCAGCAGTTCGGGGACAGGGGGAGAAGAGACCCAGTACTTC. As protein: CASSSGTGGEETQYF.

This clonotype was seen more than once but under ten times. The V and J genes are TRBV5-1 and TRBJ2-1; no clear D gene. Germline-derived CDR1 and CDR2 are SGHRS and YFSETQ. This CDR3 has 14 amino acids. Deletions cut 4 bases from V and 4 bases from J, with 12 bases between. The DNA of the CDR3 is TGCGCCAGCAGCCCGACGGACGGTTACAATGAGCAGTTCTTC. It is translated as CASSPTDGYNEQFF.

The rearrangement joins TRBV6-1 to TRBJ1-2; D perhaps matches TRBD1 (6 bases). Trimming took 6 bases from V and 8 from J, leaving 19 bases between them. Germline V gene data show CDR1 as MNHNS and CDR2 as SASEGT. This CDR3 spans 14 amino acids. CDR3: CASRGARGTEGYTF. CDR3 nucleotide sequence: TGTGCCAGCAGGGGCGCCAGGGGCACTGAAGGCTACACCTTC.

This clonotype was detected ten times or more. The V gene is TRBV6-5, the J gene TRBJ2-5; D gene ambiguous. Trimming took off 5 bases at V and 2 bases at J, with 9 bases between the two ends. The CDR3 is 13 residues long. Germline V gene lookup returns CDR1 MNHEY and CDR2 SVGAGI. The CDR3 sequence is CASSHGWQETQYF. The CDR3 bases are TGTGCCAGCAGTCACGGGTGGCAAGAGACCCAGTACTTC.

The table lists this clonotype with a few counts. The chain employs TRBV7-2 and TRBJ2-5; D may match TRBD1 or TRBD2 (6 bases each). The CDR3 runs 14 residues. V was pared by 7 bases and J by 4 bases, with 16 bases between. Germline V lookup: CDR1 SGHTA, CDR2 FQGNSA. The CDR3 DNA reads TGTGCCAGCAAATCGGGGGCCACTCGAGAGACCCAGTACTTC. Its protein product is CASKSGATRETQYF.

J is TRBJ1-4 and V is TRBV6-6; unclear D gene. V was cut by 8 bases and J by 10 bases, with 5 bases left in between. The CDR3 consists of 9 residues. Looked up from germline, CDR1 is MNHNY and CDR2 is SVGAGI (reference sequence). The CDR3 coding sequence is TGTGCCAGCGGCCCAAAACTGTTTTTT. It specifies CASGPKLFF.

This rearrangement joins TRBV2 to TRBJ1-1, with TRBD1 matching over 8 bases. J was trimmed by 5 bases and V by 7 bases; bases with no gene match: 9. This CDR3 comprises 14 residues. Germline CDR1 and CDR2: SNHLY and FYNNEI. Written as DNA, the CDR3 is TGTGCCAGCAACAAGGACAGGGCGGGTACTGAAGCTTTCTTT. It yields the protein CASNKDRAGTEAFF.

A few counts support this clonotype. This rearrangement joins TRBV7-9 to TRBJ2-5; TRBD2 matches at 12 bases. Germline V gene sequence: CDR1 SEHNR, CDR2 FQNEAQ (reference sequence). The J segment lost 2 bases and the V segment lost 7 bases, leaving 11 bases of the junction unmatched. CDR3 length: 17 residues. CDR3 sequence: CASIMTSGGLLQETQYF. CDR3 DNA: TGTGCCAGCATCATGACTAGCGGGGGACTTTTACAAGAGACCCAGTACTTC.